This T cell receptor (beta chain) was sequenced for a study of cytomegalovirus exposure and HLA in healthy donors. Study-level findings and limits: Rare TCR sequences dominated, though some public TCRs recurred in many donors.

The PCR had 60 Vbeta and 13 Jbeta primers. TCRdb keeps only in-frame clones here, not all; method: immunoSEQ multiplex PCR. There are some 250,000 clones in the sample; 82% occur only once, and 5.4% lies in the top ten. On this clone itself: Its specificity is not known.

With 5 bases clipped from V and 3 bases from J, the junction kept 9 bases outside the gene matches. This CDR3 spans 16 amino acids. Per the germline V gene, CDR1 is SEHNR and CDR2 is FQNEAQ (reference sequence). This TCR came from a woman aged 40 to 50 in good health and CMV-seropositive. The chain uses TRBV7-9 and TRBJ1-1; 10 bases are a match to TRBD1. Sequenced: PBMCs. The CDR3 sequence is CASSPDRGTPDTEAFF. The CDR3 coding sequence is TGTGCCAGCAGCCCGGACAGGGGGACCCCTGACACTGAAGCTTTCTTT.